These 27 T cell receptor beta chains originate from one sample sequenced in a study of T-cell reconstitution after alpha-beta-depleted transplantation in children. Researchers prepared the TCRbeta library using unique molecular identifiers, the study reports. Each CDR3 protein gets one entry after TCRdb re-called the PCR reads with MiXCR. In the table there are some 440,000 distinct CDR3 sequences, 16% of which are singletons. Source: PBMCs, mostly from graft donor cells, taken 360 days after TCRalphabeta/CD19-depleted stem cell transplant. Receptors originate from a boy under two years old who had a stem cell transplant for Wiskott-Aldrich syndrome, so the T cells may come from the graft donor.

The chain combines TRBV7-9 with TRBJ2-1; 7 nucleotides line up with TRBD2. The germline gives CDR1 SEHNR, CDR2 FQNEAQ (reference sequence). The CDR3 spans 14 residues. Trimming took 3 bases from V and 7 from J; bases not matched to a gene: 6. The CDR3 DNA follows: TGTGCCAGCAGCTTTCTAGCGGTAAAGAATGAGCAGTTCTTC. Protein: CASSFLAVKNEQFF.

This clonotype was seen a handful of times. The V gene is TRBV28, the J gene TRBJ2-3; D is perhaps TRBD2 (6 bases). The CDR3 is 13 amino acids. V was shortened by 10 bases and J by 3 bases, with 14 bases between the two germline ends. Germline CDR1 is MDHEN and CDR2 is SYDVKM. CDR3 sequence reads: CATRDSGTDTQYF. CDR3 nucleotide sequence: TGTGCCACCCGGGACTCCGGGACAGATACGCAGTATTTT.

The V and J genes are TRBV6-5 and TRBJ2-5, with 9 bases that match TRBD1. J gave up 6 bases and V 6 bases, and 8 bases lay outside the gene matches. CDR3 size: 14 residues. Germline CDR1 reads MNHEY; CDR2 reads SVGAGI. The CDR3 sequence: CASSRGQGKQTQYF. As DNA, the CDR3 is TGTGCCAGCAGCCGTGGACAGGGGAAGCAGACCCAGTACTTC.

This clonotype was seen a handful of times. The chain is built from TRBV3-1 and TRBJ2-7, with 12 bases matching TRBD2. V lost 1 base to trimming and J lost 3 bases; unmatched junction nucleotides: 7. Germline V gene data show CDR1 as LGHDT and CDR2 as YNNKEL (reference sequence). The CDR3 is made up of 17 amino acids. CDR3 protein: CASSQGLAGALYYEQYF. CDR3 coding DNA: TGTGCCAGCAGCCAAGGACTAGCGGGGGCCCTATACTACGAGCAGTACTTC.

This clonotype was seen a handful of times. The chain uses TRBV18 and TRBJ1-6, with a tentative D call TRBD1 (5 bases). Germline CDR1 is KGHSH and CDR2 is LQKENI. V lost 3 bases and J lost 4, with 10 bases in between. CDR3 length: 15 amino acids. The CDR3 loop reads CASSPWGQYNSPLHF. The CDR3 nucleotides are TGTGCCAGCTCACCCTGGGGCCAGTATAATTCACCCCTCCACTTT.

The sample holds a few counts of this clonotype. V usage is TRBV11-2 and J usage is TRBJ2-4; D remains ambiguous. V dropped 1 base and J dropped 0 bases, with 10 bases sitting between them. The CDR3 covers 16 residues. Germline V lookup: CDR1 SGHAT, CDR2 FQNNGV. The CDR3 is CASSLGLGLAKNIQYF. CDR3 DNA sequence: TGTGCCAGCAGCTTAGGGCTAGGGCTAGCCAAAAACATTCAGTACTTC.

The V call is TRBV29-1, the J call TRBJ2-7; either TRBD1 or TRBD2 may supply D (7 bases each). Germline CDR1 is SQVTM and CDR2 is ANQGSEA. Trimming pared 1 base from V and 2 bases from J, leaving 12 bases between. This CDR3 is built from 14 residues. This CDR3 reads CSVEGAGGAYEQYF. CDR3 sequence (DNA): TGCAGCGTTGAAGGCGCAGGGGGGGCCTACGAGCAGTACTTC.

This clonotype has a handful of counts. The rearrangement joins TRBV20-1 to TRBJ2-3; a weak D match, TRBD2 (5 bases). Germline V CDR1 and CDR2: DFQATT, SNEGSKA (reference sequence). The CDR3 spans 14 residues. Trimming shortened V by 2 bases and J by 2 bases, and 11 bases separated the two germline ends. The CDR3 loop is CSARRLAYTDTQYF. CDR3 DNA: TGCAGTGCTAGACGGCTAGCTTACACAGATACGCAGTATTTT.

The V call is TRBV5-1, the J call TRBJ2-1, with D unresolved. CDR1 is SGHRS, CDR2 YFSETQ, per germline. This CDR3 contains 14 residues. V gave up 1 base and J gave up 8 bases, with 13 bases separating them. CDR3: CASSLTGRYYEQFF. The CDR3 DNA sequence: TGCGCCAGCAGCTTGACCGGAAGGTATTATGAGCAGTTCTTC.

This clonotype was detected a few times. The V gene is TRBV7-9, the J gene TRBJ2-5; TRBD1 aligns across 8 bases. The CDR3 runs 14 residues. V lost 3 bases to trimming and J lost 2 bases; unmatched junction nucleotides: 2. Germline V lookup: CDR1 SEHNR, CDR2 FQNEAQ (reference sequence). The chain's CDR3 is CASSFHRGQETQYF. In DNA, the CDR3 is TGTGCCAGCAGCTTTCACAGGGGGCAAGAGACCCAGTACTTC.

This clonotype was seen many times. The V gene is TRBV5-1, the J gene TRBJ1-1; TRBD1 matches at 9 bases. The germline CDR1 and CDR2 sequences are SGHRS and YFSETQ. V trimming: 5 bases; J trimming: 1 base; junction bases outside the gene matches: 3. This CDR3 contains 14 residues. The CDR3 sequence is CASRWGQGNTEAFF. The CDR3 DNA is TGCGCCAGCAGATGGGGACAGGGGAACACTGAAGCTTTCTTT.

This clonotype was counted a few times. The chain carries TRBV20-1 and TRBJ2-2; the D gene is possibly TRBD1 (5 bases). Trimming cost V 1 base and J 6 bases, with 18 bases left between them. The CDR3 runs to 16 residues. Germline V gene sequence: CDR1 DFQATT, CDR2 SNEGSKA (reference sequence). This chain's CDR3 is CSARVPYSRVSGELFF. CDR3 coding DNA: TGCAGTGCTAGAGTACCCTATAGCAGGGTCTCCGGGGAGCTGTTTTTT.

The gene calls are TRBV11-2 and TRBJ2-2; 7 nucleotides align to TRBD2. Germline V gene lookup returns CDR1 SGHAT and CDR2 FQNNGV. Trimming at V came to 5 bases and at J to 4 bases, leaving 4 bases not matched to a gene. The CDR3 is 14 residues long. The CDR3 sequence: CASSQLALTGELFF. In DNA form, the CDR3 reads TGTGCCAGCAGCCAACTAGCGCTCACCGGGGAGCTGTTTTTT.

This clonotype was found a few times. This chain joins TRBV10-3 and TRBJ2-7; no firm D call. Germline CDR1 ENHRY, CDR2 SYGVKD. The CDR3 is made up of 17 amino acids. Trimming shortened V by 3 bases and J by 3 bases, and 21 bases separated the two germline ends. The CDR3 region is CAISELRGRTSDYEQYF. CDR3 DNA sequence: TGTGCCATCAGTGAACTTCGCGGCAGGACCTCGGACTACGAGCAGTACTTC.

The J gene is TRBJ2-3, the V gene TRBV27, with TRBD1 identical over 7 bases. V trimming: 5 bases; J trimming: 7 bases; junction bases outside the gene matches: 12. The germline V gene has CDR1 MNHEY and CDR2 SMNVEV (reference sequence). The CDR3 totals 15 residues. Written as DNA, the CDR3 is TGTGCCAGCAGTGGGGGACAGACTTATGGAAATACGCAGTATTTT. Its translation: CASSGGQTYGNTQYF.

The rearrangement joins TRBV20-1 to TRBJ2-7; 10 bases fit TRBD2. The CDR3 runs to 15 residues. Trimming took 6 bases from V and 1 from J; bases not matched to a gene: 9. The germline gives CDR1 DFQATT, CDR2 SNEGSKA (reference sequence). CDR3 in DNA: TGCAGTGCCACCAGCCGGGGACTAGCGTCCTACGAGCAGTACTTC. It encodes CSATSRGLASYEQYF.

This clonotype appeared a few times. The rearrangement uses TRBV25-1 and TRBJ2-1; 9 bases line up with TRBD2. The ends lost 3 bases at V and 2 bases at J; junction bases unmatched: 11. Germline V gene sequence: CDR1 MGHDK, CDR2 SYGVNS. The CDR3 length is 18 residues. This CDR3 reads CASSDKRAGGHAYNEQFF. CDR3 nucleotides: TGTGCCAGCAGTGATAAGAGGGCGGGGGGGCACGCCTACAATGAGCAGTTCTTC.

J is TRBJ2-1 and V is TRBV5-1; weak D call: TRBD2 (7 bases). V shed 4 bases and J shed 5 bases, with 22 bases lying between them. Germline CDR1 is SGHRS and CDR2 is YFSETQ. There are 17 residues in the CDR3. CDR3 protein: CASSPRGARPRNNEQFF. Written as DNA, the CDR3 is TGCGCCAGCAGCCCCCGGGGGGCTCGACCCAGAAACAATGAGCAGTTCTTC.

CDR3 in DNA: TGTGCCAGCAGTTTTTCCGGGACTAGCGGGAGTGAGCAGTTCTTC. Amino acids: CASSFSGTSGSEQFF. The rearrangement uses TRBV12-3 or TRBV12-4 and TRBJ2-1; 14 bases are shared with TRBD2. J was trimmed by 9 bases and V by 3 bases; bases with no gene match: 4. CDR3 size: 15 residues.

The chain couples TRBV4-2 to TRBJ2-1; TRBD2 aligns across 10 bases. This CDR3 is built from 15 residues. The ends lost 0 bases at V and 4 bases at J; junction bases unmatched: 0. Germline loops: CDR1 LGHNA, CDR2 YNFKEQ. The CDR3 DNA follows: TGTGCCAGCAGCCAAGATAGCGGGGGGTACAATGAGCAGTTCTTC. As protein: CASSQDSGGYNEQFF.

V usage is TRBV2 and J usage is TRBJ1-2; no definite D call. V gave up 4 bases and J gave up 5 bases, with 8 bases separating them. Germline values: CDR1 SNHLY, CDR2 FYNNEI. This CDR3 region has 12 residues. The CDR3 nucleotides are TGTGCCAGCAGTGGAGTCTCATATGGCTACACCTTC. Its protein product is CASSGVSYGYTF.

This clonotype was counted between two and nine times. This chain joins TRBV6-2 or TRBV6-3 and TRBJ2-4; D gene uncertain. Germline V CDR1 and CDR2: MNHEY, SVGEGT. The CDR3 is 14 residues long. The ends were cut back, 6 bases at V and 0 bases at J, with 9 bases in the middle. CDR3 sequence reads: CASSPNLAKNIQYF. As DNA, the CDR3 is TGTGCCAGCAGCCCGAATCTAGCCAAAAACATTCAGTACTTC.

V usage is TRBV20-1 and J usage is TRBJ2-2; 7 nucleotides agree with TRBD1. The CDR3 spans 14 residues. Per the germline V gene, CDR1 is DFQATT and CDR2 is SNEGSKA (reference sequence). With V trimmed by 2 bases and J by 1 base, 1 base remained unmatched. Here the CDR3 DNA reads TGCAGTGCTAGAACAGGGGTGAACACCGGGGAGCTGTTTTTT. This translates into CSARTGVNTGELFF.

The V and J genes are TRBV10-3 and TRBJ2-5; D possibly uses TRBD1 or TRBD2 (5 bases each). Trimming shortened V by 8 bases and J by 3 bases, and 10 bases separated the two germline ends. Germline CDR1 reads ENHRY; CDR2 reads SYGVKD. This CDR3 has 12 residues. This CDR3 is CAIGDREETQYF. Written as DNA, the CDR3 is TGTGCCATCGGGGACCGAGAAGAGACCCAGTACTTC.

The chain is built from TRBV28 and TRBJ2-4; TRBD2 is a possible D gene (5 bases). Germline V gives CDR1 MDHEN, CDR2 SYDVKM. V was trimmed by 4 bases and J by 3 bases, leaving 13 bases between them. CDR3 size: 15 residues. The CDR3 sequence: CASSSRRWGKNIQYF. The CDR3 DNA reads TGTGCCAGCAGTTCGAGGAGGTGGGGCAAAAACATTCAGTACTTC.

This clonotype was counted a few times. The CDR3 loop reads CASSYLDSNSEAFF. CDR3 coding DNA: TGTGCCAGCAGTTACCTCGACAGTAATAGTGAAGCTTTCTTT. V and J are TRBV6-5 and TRBJ1-1; possibly TRBD1 for D (5 bases). The germline V and J ends were trimmed by 2 bases and 7 bases, with 14 bases remaining between them. CDR3 length equals 14 residues. CDR1 MNHEY and CDR2 SVGAGI come from the germline V gene.

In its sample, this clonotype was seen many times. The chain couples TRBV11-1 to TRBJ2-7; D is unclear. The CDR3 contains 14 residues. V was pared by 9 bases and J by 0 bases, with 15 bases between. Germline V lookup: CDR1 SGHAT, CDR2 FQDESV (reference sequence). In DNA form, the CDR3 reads TGTGCCAGTACCAGGACGGCGAGCTCCTACGAGCAGTACTTC. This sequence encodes CASTRTASSYEQYF.